This record covers a single TCR beta chain. Antigen unknown. These data originate in a study of radiotherapy plus CTLA-4 blockade in lung cancer. Study context: Disease control reached roughly 33%, with objective responses in approximately 20%. Notes on the study in general: Increased serum interferon-beta after radiation also reportedly predicted response strongly. Blood-borne expansion of tumor-derived TCR clones followed radiotherapy plus ipilimumab.

TCRdb's copy holds only in-frame clones and misses some; the assay was immunoSEQ multiplex PCR. Of about 77,000 clones listed, under 75% are singletons. CDR3 length equals 13 residues. Germline assignment: CDR1 MDHEN and CDR2 SYDVKM. The J segment lost 8 bases and the V segment lost 6 bases, leaving 9 bases of the junction unmatched. This sequence originates from a human donor with non-small cell lung cancer whose response to radiotherapy plus ipilimumab could not be evaluated. Sample: peripheral blood, taken from a patient treated with radiotherapy plus ipilimumab. The chain joins TRBV28 to TRBJ1-2, with 7 positions matching TRBD1. The CDR3 region has the DNA TGTGCCAGCAGCCCCACCCAGGGGGGAGGCTACACCTTC. Encoded protein: CASSPTQGGGYTF.